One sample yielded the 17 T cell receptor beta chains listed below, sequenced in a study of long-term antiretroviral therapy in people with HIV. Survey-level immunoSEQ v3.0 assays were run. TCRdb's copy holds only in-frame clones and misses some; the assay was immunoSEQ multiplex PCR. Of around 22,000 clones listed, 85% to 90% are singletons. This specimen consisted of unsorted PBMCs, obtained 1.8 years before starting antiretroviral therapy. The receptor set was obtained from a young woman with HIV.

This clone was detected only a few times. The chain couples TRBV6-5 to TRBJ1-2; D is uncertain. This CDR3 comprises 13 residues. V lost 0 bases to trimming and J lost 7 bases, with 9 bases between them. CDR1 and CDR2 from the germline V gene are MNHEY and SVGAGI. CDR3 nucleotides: TGTGCCAGCAGTTACTCGGTGGGTAGTGGCTACACCTTC. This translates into CASSYSVGSGYTF.

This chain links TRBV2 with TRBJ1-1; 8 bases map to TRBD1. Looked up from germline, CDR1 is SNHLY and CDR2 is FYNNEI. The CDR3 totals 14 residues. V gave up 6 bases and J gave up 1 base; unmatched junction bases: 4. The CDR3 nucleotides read TGTGCCAGCAGCGGGACAGGCAGGAACACTGAAGCTTTCTTT. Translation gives CASSGTGRNTEAFF.

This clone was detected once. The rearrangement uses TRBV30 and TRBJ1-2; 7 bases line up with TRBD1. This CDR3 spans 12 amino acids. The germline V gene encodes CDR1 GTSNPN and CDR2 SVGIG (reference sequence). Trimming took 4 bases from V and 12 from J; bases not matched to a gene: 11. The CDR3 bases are TGTGCCTGGAAACCCACGGGTACAGGGGACACCTTC. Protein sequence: CAWKPTGTGDTF.

This chain's CDR3 is CASSYAGGPFEQFF. Here the CDR3 DNA reads TGTGCCAGCAGTTACGCGGGGGGGCCGTTTGAGCAGTTCTTC. V and J are TRBV6-5 and TRBJ2-1, with 9 bases matching TRBD2. This CDR3 has 14 amino acids. Per germline, CDR1 MNHEY and CDR2 SVGAGI. Trimming removed 2 bases from V and 9 bases from J; junction bases left unmatched: 5.

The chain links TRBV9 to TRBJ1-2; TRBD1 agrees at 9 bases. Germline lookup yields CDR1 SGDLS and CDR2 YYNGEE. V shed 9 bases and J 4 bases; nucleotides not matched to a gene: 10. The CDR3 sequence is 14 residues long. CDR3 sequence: CATNPRDRAYGYTF. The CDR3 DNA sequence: TGTGCCACCAATCCCCGGGACAGGGCCTATGGCTACACCTTC.

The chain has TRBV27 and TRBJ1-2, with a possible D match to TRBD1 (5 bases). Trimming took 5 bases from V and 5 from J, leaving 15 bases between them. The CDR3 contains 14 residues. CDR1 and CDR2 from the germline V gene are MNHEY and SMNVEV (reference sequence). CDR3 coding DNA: TGTGCCAGCAGTGCCGAGAAAGCAGGGTATGGCTACACCTTC. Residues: CASSAEKAGYGYTF.

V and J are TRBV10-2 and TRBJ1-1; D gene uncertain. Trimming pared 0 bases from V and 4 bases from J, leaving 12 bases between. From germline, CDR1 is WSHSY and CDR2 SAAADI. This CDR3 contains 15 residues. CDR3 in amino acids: CASSESTPMTTEAFF. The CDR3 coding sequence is TGCGCCAGCAGTGAGTCGACCCCCATGACCACTGAAGCTTTCTTT.

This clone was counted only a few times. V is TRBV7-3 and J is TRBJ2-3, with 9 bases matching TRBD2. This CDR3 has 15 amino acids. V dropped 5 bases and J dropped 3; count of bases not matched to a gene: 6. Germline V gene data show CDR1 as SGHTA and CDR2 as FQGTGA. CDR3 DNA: TGTGCCAGCAGCCCCCAGCTAGCGGGGACAGATACGCAGTATTTT. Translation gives CASSPQLAGTDTQYF.

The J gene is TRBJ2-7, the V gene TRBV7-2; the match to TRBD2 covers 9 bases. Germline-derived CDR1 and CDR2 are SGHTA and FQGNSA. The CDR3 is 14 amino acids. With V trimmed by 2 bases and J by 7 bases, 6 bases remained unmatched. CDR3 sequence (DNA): TGTGCCAGCAGCTTATCCGGACTAGCGATTGAGCAGTACGTC. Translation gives CASSLSGLAIEQYV.

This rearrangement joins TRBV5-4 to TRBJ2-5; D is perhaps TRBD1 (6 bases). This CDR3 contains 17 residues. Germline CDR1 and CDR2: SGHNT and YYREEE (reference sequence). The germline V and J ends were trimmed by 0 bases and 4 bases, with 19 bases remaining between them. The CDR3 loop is CASSLAIGVGQRETQYF. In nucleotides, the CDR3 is TGTGCCAGCAGCTTGGCCATAGGGGTAGGACAGAGAGAGACCCAGTACTTC.

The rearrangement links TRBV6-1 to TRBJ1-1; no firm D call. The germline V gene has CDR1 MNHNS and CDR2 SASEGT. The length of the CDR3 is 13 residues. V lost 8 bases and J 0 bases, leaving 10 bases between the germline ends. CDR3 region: CASGGRLNTEAFF. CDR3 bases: TGTGCCAGCGGCGGACGGTTGAACACTGAAGCTTTCTTT.

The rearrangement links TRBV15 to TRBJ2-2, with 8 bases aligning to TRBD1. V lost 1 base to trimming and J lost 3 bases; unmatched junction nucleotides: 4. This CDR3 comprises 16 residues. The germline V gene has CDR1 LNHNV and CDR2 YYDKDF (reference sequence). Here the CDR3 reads CATSRVAGGYTGELFF. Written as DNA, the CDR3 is TGTGCCACCAGCAGAGTAGCAGGGGGCTACACCGGGGAGCTGTTTTTT.

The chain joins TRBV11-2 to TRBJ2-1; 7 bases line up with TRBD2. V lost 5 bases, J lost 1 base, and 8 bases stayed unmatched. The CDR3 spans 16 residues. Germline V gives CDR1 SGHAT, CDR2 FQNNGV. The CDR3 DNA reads TGTGCCAGCAGCCCCCGACTAGCCGATTCCTACAATGAGCAGTTCTTC. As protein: CASSPRLADSYNEQFF.

CDR3 region: CSVELGRSYEQYF. In DNA form, the CDR3 reads TGCAGCGTTGAATTAGGGAGGTCCTACGAGCAGTACTTC. The chain has TRBV29-1 and TRBJ2-7; perhaps TRBD2 as D (6 bases). In germline, CDR1 is SQVTM, CDR2 ANQGSEA. The CDR3 has 13 residues. With 2 bases removed from V and 1 base from J, the gap between germline ends came to 9 bases.

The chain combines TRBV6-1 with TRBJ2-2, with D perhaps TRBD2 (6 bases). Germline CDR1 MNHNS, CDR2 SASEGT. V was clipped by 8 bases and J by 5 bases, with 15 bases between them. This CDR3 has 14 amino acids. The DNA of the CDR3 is TGTGCCAGCGGAGGGGCCCGTTCAACCGGGGAGCTGTTTTTT. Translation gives CASGGARSTGELFF.

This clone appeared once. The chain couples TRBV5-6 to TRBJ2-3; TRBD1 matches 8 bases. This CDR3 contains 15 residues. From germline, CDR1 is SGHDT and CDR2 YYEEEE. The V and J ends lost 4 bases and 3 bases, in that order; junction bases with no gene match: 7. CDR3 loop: CASSTGQGLTDTQYF. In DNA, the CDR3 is TGTGCCAGCAGCACCGGACAGGGATTAACAGATACGCAGTATTTT.

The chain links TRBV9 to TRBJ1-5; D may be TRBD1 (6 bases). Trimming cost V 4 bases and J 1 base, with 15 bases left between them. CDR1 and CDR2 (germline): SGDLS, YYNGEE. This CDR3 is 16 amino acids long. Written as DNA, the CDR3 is TGTGCCAGCAGCCCAGGGACATTTTTGAGCAATCAGCCCCAGCATTTT. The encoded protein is CASSPGTFLSNQPQHF.